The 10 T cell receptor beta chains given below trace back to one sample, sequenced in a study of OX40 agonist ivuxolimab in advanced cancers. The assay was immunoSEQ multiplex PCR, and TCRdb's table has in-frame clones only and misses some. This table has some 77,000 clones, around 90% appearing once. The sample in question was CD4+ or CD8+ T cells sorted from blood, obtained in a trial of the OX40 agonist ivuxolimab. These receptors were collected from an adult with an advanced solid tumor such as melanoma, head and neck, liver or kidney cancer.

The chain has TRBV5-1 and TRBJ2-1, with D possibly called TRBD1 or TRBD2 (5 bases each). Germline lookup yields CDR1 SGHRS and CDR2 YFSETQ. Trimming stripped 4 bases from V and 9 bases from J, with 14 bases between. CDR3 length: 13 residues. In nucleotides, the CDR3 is TGCGCCAGCAGCGTTGAATTGAGGGGTGAGCAGTTCTTC. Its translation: CASSVELRGEQFF.

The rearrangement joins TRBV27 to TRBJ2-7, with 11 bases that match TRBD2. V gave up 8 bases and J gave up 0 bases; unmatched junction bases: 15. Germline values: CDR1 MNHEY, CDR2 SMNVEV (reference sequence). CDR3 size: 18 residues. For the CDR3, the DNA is TGTGCCAGCCGGCCGGGACTAGCGGCTACCATCAACTCCTACGAGCAGTACTTC. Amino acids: CASRPGLAATINSYEQYF.

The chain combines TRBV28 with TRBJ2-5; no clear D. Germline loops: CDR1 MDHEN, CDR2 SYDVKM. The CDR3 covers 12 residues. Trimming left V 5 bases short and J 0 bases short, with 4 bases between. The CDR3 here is CASSEYQETQYF. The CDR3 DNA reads TGTGCCAGCAGTGAGTACCAAGAGACCCAGTACTTC. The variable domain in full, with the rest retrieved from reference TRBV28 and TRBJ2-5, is DVKVTQSSRYLVKRTGEKVFLECVQDMDHENMFWYRQDPGLGLRLIYFSYDVKMKEKGDIPEGYSVSREKKERFSLILESASTNQTSMYLCASSEYQETQYFGPGTRLLVL.

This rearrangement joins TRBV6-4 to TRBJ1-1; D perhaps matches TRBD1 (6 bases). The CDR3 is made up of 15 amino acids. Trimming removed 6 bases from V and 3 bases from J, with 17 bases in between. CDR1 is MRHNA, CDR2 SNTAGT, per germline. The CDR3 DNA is TGTGCCAGCAGCCTTACGACAGGCGGGGACACTGAAGCTTTCTTT. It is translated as CASSLTTGGDTEAFF.

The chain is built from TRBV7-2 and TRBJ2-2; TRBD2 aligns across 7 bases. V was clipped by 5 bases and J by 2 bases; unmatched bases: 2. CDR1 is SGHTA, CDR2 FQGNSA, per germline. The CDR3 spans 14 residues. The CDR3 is CASSRDYNTGELFF. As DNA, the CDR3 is TGTGCCAGCAGCCGGGACTACAACACCGGGGAGCTGTTTTTT.

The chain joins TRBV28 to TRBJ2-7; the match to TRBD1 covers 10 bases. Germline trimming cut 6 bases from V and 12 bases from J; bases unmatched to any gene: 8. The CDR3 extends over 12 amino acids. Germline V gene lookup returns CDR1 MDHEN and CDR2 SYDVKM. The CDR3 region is CASSPPGQGLYF. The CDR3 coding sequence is TGTGCCAGCAGCCCCCCGGGACAGGGGCTGTACTTC.

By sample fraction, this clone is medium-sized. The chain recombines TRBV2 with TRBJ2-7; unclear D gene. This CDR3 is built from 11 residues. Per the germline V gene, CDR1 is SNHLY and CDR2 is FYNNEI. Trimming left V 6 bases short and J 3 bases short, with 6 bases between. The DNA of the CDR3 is TGTGCCAGCAGACCCTACTACGAGCAGTACTTC. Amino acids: CASRPYYEQYF. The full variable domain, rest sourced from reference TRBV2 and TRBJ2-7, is EPEVTQTPSHQVTQMGQEVILRCVPISNHLYFYWYRQILGQKVEFLVSFYNNEISEKSEIFDDQFSVERPDGSNFTLKIRSTKLEDSAMYFCASRPYYEQYFGPGTRLTVT.

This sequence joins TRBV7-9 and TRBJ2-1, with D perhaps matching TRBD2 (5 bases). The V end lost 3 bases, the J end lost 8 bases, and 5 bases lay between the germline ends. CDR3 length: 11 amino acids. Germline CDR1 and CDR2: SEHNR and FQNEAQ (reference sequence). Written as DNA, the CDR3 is TGTGCCAGCAGCTTCGGGGATGAGCAGTTCTTC. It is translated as CASSFGDEQFF.

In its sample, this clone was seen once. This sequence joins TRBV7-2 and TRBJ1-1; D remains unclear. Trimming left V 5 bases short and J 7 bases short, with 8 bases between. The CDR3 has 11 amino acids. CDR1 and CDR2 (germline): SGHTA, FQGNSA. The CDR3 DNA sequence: TGTGCCAGCAGCCCTGCGAGTGAAGCTTTCTTT. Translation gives CASSPASEAFF.

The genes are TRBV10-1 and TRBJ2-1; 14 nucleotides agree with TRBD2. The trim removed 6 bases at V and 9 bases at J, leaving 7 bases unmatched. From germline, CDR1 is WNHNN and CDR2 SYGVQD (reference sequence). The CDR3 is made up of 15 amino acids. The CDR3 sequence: CASSAGTSGSSEQFF. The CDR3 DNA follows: TGCGCCAGCAGCGCCGGGACTAGCGGGAGTAGTGAGCAGTTCTTC.